This TCR beta chain emerged from a study of T cells after yellow fever vaccination. About the research overall: With SMART-Seq v4 Ultra Low Input, the fractions containing low cell numbers were prepared. Broader study findings: Weaker overall, the secondary response nonetheless peaked faster (day 5 versus 15). Most primary-vaccination clones reappeared after the booster (approximately 95% CD4, roughly 90% CD8).

The V gene's germline CDR1 is MNHEY and CDR2 SMNVEV (reference sequence). CDR3 length equals 13 residues. Trimming cost V 6 bases and J 5 bases, with 11 bases left between them. Production of TCR cDNA was by 5'RACE template switching, which also added a universal primer site and UMIs. Each CDR3 protein is one row after TCRdb ran MiXCR on the 5' RACE reads. The sample includes approximately 510,000 distinct CDR3 sequences, 20% to 25% of them seen just once. Details on this clonotype: Its cognate antigen is unknown.

The chain uses TRBV27 and TRBJ1-5, with D unresolved. The clonotype comes from a man younger than 35 who received the YFV17D yellow fever vaccine. Material: PBMCs, obtained roughly 23 days after the first yellow fever vaccination. The CDR3 bases are TGTGCCAGCAGCCCGAAGGAATATCAGCCCCAGCATTTT. Residues: CASSPKEYQPQHF.